These 31 T cell receptor beta chains were all obtained from the same sample, sequenced in a study of Ad26.COV2.S vaccination and SARS-CoV-2 variants. This sample's treatment: 15 to 20 received Ad26.COV2.S at low or high dose, single or two shots; roughly five received placebo; per-sample allocation not given. The investigators took samples on day 63 after the first vaccine or placebo injection. Assay: immunoSEQ multiplex PCR; the TCRdb copy retains only in-frame clones and omits some. This sample has roughly 380,000 clones; approximately 87% occur once, and the top ten carry approximately 4%. This sample comprised peripheral blood, obtained in a trial of Ad26.COV2.S vaccine versus placebo. These receptors all stem from a person between 18 and 65 years old who received the Ad26.COV2.S COVID-19 vaccine or a placebo.

The CDR3 reads CAWSGRGNIGATNEKLFF. The CDR3 DNA is TGTGCCTGGAGTGGTAGGGGAAACATAGGAGCAACTAATGAAAAACTGTTTTTT. V is TRBV30 and J is TRBJ1-4, with a weak D call TRBD1 (5 bases). The germline V gene encodes CDR1 GTSNPN and CDR2 SVGIG (reference sequence). V shed 1 base and J shed 0 bases, with 18 bases lying between them. CDR3 size: 18 residues.

V is TRBV19 and J is TRBJ2-5, with D possibly TRBD1 on 5 matching bases. Germline lookup yields CDR1 LNHDA and CDR2 SQIVND (reference sequence). Deletions cut 6 bases from V and 0 bases from J, with 8 bases between. This CDR3 is 13 amino acids long. CDR3 sequence: CASSPDNQETQYF. In nucleotides, the CDR3 is TGTGCCAGTAGCCCGGACAACCAAGAGACCCAGTACTTC.

This sequence joins TRBV29-1 and TRBJ2-7; 9 bases agree with TRBD1. The CDR3 is 12 residues long. Trimming took 5 bases from V and 4 from J; bases not matched to a gene: 3. Germline V gene sequence: CDR1 SQVTM, CDR2 ANQGSEA. The CDR3 reads CSVQTGGYEQYF. CDR3 coding DNA: TGCAGCGTTCAGACAGGGGGTTACGAGCAGTACTTC.

The chain carries TRBV6-2 or TRBV6-3 and TRBJ2-3; 8 positions match TRBD2. The CDR3 totals 15 residues. J lost 0 bases, V lost 5 bases, and 4 bases had no gene match. From germline, CDR1 is MNHEY and CDR2 SVGEGT. CDR3 DNA: TGTGCCAGCAGTGGGACTAGAACTAGCACAGATACGCAGTATTTT. Its translation: CASSGTRTSTDTQYF.

The chain has TRBV10-1 and TRBJ1-1; D is unclear. The CDR3 is made up of 14 amino acids. Deletions cut 7 bases from V and 1 base from J, with 13 bases between. The germline gives CDR1 WNHNN, CDR2 SYGVQD (reference sequence). The CDR3 protein is CASTPGPGNTEAFF. CDR3 DNA sequence: TGCGCCAGCACCCCGGGCCCGGGGAACACTGAAGCTTTCTTT.

This chain uses TRBV12-3 or TRBV12-4 with TRBJ2-5; D gene unclear. V lost 4 bases and J 3 bases, leaving 9 bases between the germline ends. The CDR3 contains 13 residues. CDR3 sequence (DNA): TGTGCCAGCAGTTGGGTACACAAAGAGACCCAGTACTTC. Translation gives CASSWVHKETQYF.

The chain recombines TRBV6-2 or TRBV6-3 with TRBJ1-3; D ambiguous. The germline V gene encodes CDR1 MNHEY and CDR2 SVGEGT. The CDR3 is 19 residues long. V was clipped by 0 bases and J by 0 bases, with 18 bases between them. Written as DNA, the CDR3 is TGTGCCAGCAGTTACTCGGATGTTGCCATGCCCTTCTCTGGAAACACCATATATTTT. The encoded protein is CASSYSDVAMPFSGNTIYF.

The rearrangement links TRBV2 to TRBJ1-2, with 8 nucleotides matching TRBD1. V was clipped by 5 bases and J by 2 bases; unmatched bases: 4. The CDR3 is 14 residues long. Germline CDR1 reads SNHLY; CDR2 reads FYNNEI. The DNA of the CDR3 is TGTGCCAGCAGTCTCAGACAGGGGAACTATGGCTACACCTTC. This codes for CASSLRQGNYGYTF.

The rearrangement joins TRBV9 to TRBJ2-7, with TRBD1 identical over 9 bases. Germline V lookup: CDR1 SGDLS, CDR2 YYNGEE. The CDR3 has 15 amino acids. V gave up 0 bases and J gave up 5 bases; unmatched junction bases: 6. The CDR3 spells CASSVALGTGNEQYF. The CDR3 DNA reads TGTGCCAGCAGCGTAGCTCTCGGGACAGGGAACGAGCAGTACTTC.

V and J are TRBV7-2 and TRBJ2-3; D is perhaps TRBD1 or TRBD2 (5 bases each). Trimming stripped 5 bases from V and 2 bases from J, with 23 bases between. Per germline, CDR1 SGHTA and CDR2 FQGNSA. This CDR3 contains 18 residues. This CDR3 reads CASSPRFRPGLITDTQYF. The CDR3 bases are TGTGCCAGCAGCCCCCGTTTTCGACCGGGGCTTATCACAGATACGCAGTATTTT. The full variable domain, completed using reference TRBV7-2 and TRBJ2-3, is GAGVSQSPSNKVTEKGKDVELRCDPISGHTALYWYRQSLGQGLEFLIYFQGNSAPDKSGLPSDRFSAERTGGSVSTLTIQRTQQEDSAVYLCASSPRFRPGLITDTQYFGPGTRLTVL.

The rearrangement links TRBV6-5 to TRBJ2-5; D possibly uses TRBD1 or TRBD2 (5 bases each). The CDR3 consists of 11 residues. Germline values: CDR1 MNHEY, CDR2 SVGAGI. V was pared by 4 bases and J by 9 bases, with 9 bases between. In nucleotides, the CDR3 is TGTGCCAGCAGTTCGGGGCAGGCCCAGTACTTC. Its protein product is CASSSGQAQYF.

The chain joins TRBV19 to TRBJ2-1, with 7 bases lining up with TRBD1. CDR3 size: 13 residues. Trimming at V came to 6 bases and at J to 6 bases, leaving 5 bases not matched to a gene. Germline lookup yields CDR1 LNHDA and CDR2 SQIVND (reference sequence). DNA for the CDR3: TGTGCCAGTAGCAGAAACAGGGGCAATGAGCAGTTCTTC. It encodes CASSRNRGNEQFF.

The V gene is TRBV5-6, the J gene TRBJ1-1; D unresolved. The CDR3 consists of 14 residues. CDR1 is SGHDT and CDR2 is YYEEEE in the germline V gene. Trimming stripped 2 bases from V and 2 bases from J, with 10 bases between. The DNA of the CDR3 is TGTGCCAGCAGCTTTTCCCGGGGTAACACTGAAGCTTTCTTT. Amino acid sequence: CASSFSRGNTEAFF.

The gene calls are TRBV7-3 and TRBJ1-4, with D hard to call. The CDR3 contains 15 residues. Looked up from germline, CDR1 is SGHTA and CDR2 is FQGTGA. Trimming shortened V by 1 base and J by 0 bases, and 6 bases separated the two germline ends. CDR3 loop: CASSLNGATNEKLFF. As DNA, the CDR3 is TGTGCCAGCAGCTTAAATGGAGCAACTAATGAAAAACTGTTTTTT. Looking up the rest from reference TRBV7-3 and TRBJ1-4 gives the full variable domain: GAGVSQTPSNKVTEKGKYVELRCDPISGHTALYWYRQSLGQGPEFLIYFQGTGAADDSGLPNDRFFAVRPEGSVSTLKIQRTERGDSAVYLCASSLNGATNEKLFFGSGTQLSVL.

The J gene is TRBJ2-1, the V gene TRBV5-1; 12 bases are shared with TRBD2. CDR1 is SGHRS and CDR2 is YFSETQ in the germline V gene. V dropped 2 bases and J dropped 7; count of bases not matched to a gene: 4. The CDR3 is 15 amino acids. The DNA of the CDR3 is TGCGCCAGCAGCTTCCTAGCGGGGGGGTGGAATGAGCAGTTCTTC. Protein: CASSFLAGGWNEQFF.

The V gene is TRBV15, the J gene TRBJ1-1; TRBD1 is a possible D gene (5 bases). The CDR3 is 18 residues long. With 2 bases removed from V and 1 base from J, the gap between germline ends came to 20 bases. Per the germline V gene, CDR1 is LNHNV and CDR2 is YYDKDF (reference sequence). CDR3 DNA sequence: TGTGCCACCAGCAGAACCTTGACATCCAGGGTGGGGAACACTGAAGCTTTCTTT. This translates into CATSRTLTSRVGNTEAFF.

The chain joins TRBV28 to TRBJ1-2, with D perhaps TRBD1 (6 bases). Germline CDR1 is MDHEN and CDR2 is SYDVKM. The CDR3 totals 14 residues. The V end lost 8 bases, the J end lost 4 bases, and 17 bases lay between the germline ends. This CDR3 is CASGSTGDSYGYTF. In DNA form, the CDR3 reads TGTGCCAGCGGGTCGACAGGAGACAGCTATGGCTACACCTTC.

The chain uses TRBV7-9 and TRBJ2-5; 10 bases align to TRBD1. Trimming took 3 bases from V and 0 from J; bases not matched to a gene: 4. Per germline, CDR1 SEHNR and CDR2 FQNEAQ (reference sequence). CDR3 length: 16 amino acids. CDR3 loop: CASSFGTGEYQETQYF. CDR3 DNA sequence: TGTGCCAGCAGCTTCGGGACAGGGGAGTACCAAGAGACCCAGTACTTC.

This sequence joins TRBV19 and TRBJ1-5; no firm D call. Germline lookup yields CDR1 LNHDA and CDR2 SQIVND (reference sequence). There are 13 residues in the CDR3. Deletions cut 5 bases from V and 6 bases from J, with 11 bases between. DNA of the CDR3: TGTGCCAGTAGTTTGGGAGGAAGTCAGCCCCAGCATTTT. Translating it yields CASSLGGSQPQHF. The whole variable domain, filled in from reference TRBV19 and TRBJ1-5, reads DGGITQSPKYLFRKEGQNVTLSCEQNLNHDAMYWYRQDPGQGLRLIYYSQIVNDFQKGDIAEGYSVSREKKESFPLTVTSAQKNPTAFYLCASSLGGSQPQHFGDGTRLSIL.

V usage is TRBV27 and J usage is TRBJ1-1; tentative D call: TRBD1 (5 bases). The CDR3 has 13 residues. Germline CDR1 reads MNHEY; CDR2 reads SMNVEV (reference sequence). V was trimmed by 6 bases and J by 11 bases, leaving 19 bases between them. The CDR3: CASSPTAGTEAFF. The CDR3 region has the DNA TGTGCCAGCAGCCCTACTGCGGGGACGGAGGCTTTCTTT.

This rearrangement joins TRBV11-3 to TRBJ1-2; D call uncertain. The CDR3 length is 10 residues. V was trimmed by 2 bases and J by 5 bases, leaving 0 bases between them. The germline gives CDR1 SGHNT, CDR2 YENEEA. This chain's CDR3 is CASSLYGYTF. The CDR3 DNA sequence: TGTGCCAGCAGCTTATATGGCTACACCTTC.

The CDR3 DNA sequence: TGTGCCAGCACGAGGCTAGCGGGACACCAAGAGACCCAGTACTTC. Translating it yields CASTRLAGHQETQYF. The chain carries TRBV11-2 and TRBJ2-5; TRBD2 matches at 9 bases. V shed 7 bases and J 0 bases; nucleotides not matched to a gene: 6. From germline, CDR1 is SGHAT and CDR2 FQNNGV. The CDR3 contains 15 residues.

The chain recombines TRBV4-3 with TRBJ2-2; 12 bases fit TRBD1. The V segment lost 0 bases and the J segment 4 bases; nucleotides outside the gene matches: 6. The CDR3 sequence is 18 residues long. Germline CDR1 LGHNA, CDR2 YSLEER. CDR3: CASSQERDRGRGTGELFF. CDR3 DNA sequence: TGCGCCAGCAGCCAAGAAAGGGACAGGGGGCGAGGCACCGGGGAGCTGTTTTTT.

The rearrangement joins TRBV7-2 to TRBJ2-7; tentatively, D is TRBD1 (6 bases). V was clipped by 5 bases and J by 4 bases, with 27 bases between them. The CDR3 spans 18 residues. The germline CDR1 and CDR2 sequences are SGHTA and FQGNSA. The CDR3 reads CASSPALTGILRHYEQYF. Here the CDR3 DNA reads TGTGCCAGCAGCCCCGCACTTACAGGGATCCTACGCCATTACGAGCAGTACTTC. The entire variable domain, with the rest obtained from reference TRBV7-2 and TRBJ2-7, is as follows: GAGVSQSPSNKVTEKGKDVELRCDPISGHTALYWYRQSLGQGLEFLIYFQGNSAPDKSGLPSDRFSAERTGGSVSTLTIQRTQQEDSAVYLCASSPALTGILRHYEQYFGPGTRLTVT.

This clone has only a few counts. Other DNA sequences in this specimen translate into the identical CDR3. This chain uses TRBV19 with TRBJ2-7; D may be TRBD1 or TRBD2 (6 bases each). Germline-derived CDR1 and CDR2 are LNHDA and SQIVND (reference sequence). The V and J ends lost 1 base and 6 bases respectively, with 10 bases between them. This CDR3 comprises 13 residues. CDR3 amino acids: CASSIVRGGEQYF. CDR3 bases: TGTGCCAGTAGTATAGTCAGGGGAGGCGAGCAGTACTTC.

This clone appeared a few times. The J gene is TRBJ1-6, the V gene TRBV19, with TRBD1 matching 10 bases. Trimming took 3 bases from V and 10 from J; bases not matched to a gene: 3. CDR3 size: 14 residues. The germline V gene has CDR1 LNHDA and CDR2 SQIVND (reference sequence). DNA for the CDR3: TGTGCCAGTAGTATGGGACAGGGGCACTCACCCCTCCACTTT. Amino acid sequence: CASSMGQGHSPLHF.

The CDR3 loop reads CASSGKPGAEAFF. The CDR3 bases are TGTGCCAGCAGCGGAAAACCAGGGGCTGAAGCTTTCTTT. This rearrangement joins TRBV9 to TRBJ1-1; D possibly corresponds to TRBD1 (6 bases). The CDR3 is 13 amino acids. The V gene's germline CDR1 is SGDLS and CDR2 YYNGEE. Between the trimmed V and J ends, which lost 3 bases and 6 bases, there was a span of 12 bases.

This clone occurred once. The V and J genes are TRBV28 and TRBJ1-5; no firm D call. The germline CDR1 and CDR2 sequences are MDHEN and SYDVKM. CDR3 length equals 13 residues. The V end was cut by 6 bases, the J end by 0 bases, with 6 bases between. The CDR3 region is CASRWYSNQPQHF. The CDR3 nucleotides are TGTGCCAGCAGGTGGTATAGCAATCAGCCCCAGCATTTT.

The rearrangement uses TRBV28 and TRBJ1-2, with TRBD1 identical over 10 bases. V lost 3 bases and J lost 5; bases outside the gene matches: 6. Germline V gene sequence: CDR1 MDHEN, CDR2 SYDVKM. CDR3 length equals 15 residues. The CDR3 coding sequence is TGTGCCAGCAGTTTGTCCGGGACAGGGGCGTATGGCTACACCTTC. It specifies CASSLSGTGAYGYTF.

This chain joins TRBV14 and TRBJ1-1; D is unresolved. CDR1 is SGHDN, CDR2 FVKESK, per germline. Trimming cost V 2 bases and J 6 bases, with 16 bases left between them. The CDR3 covers 15 residues. This CDR3 is CASSQPPAFQPEAFF. The CDR3 DNA reads TGTGCCAGCAGCCAACCCCCGGCATTTCAACCTGAAGCTTTCTTT.

V is TRBV9 and J is TRBJ2-7, with D hard to call. This CDR3 region has 14 residues. Per the germline V gene, CDR1 is SGDLS and CDR2 is YYNGEE. Trimming left V 1 base short and J 0 bases short, with 8 bases between. For the CDR3, the DNA is TGTGCCAGCAGCGTAACCAGGAGCTCCTACGAGCAGTACTTC. Translating it yields CASSVTRSSYEQYF.